The TCR beta chain described here comes from a study of cytomegalovirus exposure and HLA in healthy donors. The primer mix had 60 Vbeta and 13 Jbeta primers. Clones were read by immunoSEQ multiplex PCR, and TCRdb kept only the in-frame ones, dropping some. This table has about 120,000 clones, approximately 78% appearing once. Per germline, CDR1 SGHVS and CDR2 FNYEAQ. Trimming took 0 bases from V and 4 from J; bases not matched to a gene: 7. The CDR3 loop spans 17 amino acids. The sequenced sample was PBMCs. This chain joins TRBV7-6 and TRBJ1-3, with 9 bases that match TRBD1. This TCR derives from a man aged 40-49 years in good health and CMV-seronegative. The CDR3 is CASSLAVQGALGNTIYF. The CDR3 coding sequence is TGTGCCAGCAGCTTAGCGGTACAGGGGGCGTTGGGAAACACCATATATTTT.